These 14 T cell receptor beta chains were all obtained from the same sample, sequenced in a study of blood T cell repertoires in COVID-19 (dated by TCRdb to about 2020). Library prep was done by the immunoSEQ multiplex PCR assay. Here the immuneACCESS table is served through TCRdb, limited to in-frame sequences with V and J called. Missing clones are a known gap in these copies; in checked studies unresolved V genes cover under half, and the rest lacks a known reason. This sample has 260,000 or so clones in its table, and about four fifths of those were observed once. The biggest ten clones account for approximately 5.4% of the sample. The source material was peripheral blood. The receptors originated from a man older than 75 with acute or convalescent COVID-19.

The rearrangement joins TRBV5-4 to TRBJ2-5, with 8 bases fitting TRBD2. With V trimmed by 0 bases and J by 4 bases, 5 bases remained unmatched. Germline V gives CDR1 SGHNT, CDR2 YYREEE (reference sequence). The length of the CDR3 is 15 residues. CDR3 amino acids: CASSLAGGLGETQYF. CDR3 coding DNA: TGTGCCAGCAGCTTGGCGGGGGGGCTAGGAGAGACCCAGTACTTC.

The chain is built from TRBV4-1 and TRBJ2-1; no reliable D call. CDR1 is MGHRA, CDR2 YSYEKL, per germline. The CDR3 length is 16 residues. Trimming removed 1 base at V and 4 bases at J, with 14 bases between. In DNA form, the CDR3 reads TGCGCCAGCAGCCAAGTAGGAAGCGCCCCTTACAATGAGCAGTTCTTC. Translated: CASSQVGSAPYNEQFF.

CDR3 DNA sequence: TGTGCCAGCCAAAAACAAAACAGGGGAGGCCAGTTCTTC. Translation gives CASQKQNRGGQFF. The genes are TRBV28 and TRBJ2-1, with a weak D call TRBD1 (7 bases). CDR1 and CDR2 from the germline V gene are MDHEN and SYDVKM. There are 13 residues in the CDR3. V shed 8 bases and J shed 13 bases, with 21 bases lying between them.

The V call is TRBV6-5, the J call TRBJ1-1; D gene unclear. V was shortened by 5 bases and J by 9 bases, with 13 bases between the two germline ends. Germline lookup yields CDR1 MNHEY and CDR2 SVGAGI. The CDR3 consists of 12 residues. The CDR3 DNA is TGTGCCAGCAGTCAACTAAATGGAAAAGCTTTCTTT. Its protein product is CASSQLNGKAFF.

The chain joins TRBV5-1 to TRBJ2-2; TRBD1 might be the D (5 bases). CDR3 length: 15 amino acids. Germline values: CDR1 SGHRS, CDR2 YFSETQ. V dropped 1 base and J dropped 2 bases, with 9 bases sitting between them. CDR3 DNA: TGCGCCAGCAGCTTGCTAGGGGCCAACACCGGGGAGCTGTTTTTT. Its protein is CASSLLGANTGELFF.

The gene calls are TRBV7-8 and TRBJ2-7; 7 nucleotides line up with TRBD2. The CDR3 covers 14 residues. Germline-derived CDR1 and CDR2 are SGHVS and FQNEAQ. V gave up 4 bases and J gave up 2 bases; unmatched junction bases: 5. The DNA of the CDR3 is TGTGCCAGCAGCTGGAGCGGGAATACCTACGAGCAGTACTTC. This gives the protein CASSWSGNTYEQYF. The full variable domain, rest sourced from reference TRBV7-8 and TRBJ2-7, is GAGVSQSPRYKVAKRGQDVALRCDPISGHVSLFWYQQALGQGPEFLTYFQNEAQLDKSGLPSDRFFAERPEGSVSTLKIQRTQQEDSAVYLCASSWSGNTYEQYFGPGTRLTVT.

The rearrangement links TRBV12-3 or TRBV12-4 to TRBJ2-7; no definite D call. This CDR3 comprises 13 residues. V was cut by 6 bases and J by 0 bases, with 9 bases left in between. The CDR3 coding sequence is TGTGCCAGCAGAAGTACAAGCTCCTACGAGCAGTACTTC. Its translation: CASRSTSSYEQYF.

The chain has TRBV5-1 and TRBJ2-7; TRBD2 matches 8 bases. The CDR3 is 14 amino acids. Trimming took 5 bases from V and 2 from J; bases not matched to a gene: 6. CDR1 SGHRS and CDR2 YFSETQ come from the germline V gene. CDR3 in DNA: TGCGCCAGCAGTATTAGCGGGGTTACCTACGAGCAGTACTTC. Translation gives CASSISGVTYEQYF.

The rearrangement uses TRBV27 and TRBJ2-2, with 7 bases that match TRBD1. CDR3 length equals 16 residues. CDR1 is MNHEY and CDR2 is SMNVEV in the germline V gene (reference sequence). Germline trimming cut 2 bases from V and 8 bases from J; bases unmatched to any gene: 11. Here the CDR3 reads CASSLGTDSLGGELFF. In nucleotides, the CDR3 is TGTGCCAGCAGTTTAGGGACAGACAGCCTTGGGGGGGAGCTGTTTTTT.

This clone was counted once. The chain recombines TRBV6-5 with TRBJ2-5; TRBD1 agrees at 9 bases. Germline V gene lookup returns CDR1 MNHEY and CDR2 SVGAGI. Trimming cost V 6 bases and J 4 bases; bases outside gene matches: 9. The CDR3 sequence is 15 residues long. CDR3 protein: CASRPIETGGETQYF. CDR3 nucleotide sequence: TGTGCCAGCAGACCTATCGAGACAGGGGGAGAGACCCAGTACTTC.

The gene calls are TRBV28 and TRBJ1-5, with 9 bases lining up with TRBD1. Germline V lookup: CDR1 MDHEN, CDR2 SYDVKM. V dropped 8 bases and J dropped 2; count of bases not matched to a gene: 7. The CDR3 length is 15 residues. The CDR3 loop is CASGRQGVGNQPQHF. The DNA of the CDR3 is TGTGCCAGCGGCCGACAGGGGGTAGGCAATCAGCCCCAGCATTTT.

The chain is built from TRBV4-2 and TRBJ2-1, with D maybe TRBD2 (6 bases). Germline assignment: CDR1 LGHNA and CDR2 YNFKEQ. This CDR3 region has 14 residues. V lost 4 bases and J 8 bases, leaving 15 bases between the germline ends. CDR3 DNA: TGTGCCAGCAGCCGCCCGGAGGGAGTGGATGAGCAGTTCTTC. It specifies CASSRPEGVDEQFF.

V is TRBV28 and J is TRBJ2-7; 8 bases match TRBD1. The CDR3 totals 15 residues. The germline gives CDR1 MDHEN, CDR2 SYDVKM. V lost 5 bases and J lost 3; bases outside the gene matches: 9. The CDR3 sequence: CASSPRDRYNYEQYF. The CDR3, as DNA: TGTGCCAGCAGTCCCCGGGACAGGTATAACTACGAGCAGTACTTC.

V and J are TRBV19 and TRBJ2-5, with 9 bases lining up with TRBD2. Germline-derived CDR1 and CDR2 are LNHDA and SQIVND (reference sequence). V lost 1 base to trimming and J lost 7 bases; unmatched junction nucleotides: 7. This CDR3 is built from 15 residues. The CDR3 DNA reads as TGTGCCAGTAGTATAGGCGGCGGGAGGGCGGCGACCCAGTACTTC. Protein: CASSIGGGRAATQYF.